A single sample gave rise to the 14 T cell receptor beta chains below, sequenced in a study of spatial heterogeneity in lung cancer. Their cognate antigens are unknown. General study findings and limits: Expanded intratumoral alpha and beta TCR counts tracked tumor mutation counts.

As to time point: sample taken at primary tumor resection. MiXCR was run by TCRdb on the 5' RACE reads, yielding one entry per CDR3 protein. This sample has roughly 4,900 distinct CDR3 sequences, with 12% found just once. The input for sequencing was lung tumor tissue, taken at surgery. The receptors shown here come from a male donor with early-stage non-small cell lung cancer.

This clonotype rates as medium-sized (0.01 to 0.1%). The chain employs TRBV28 and TRBJ1-1, with D perhaps matching TRBD1 (5 bases). Trimming shortened V by 2 bases and J by 6 bases, and 16 bases separated the two germline ends. CDR1 MDHEN and CDR2 SYDVKM come from the germline V gene. The CDR3 extends over 15 amino acids. This CDR3 is CASSLGQGFRAEAFF. DNA for the CDR3: TGTGCCAGCAGTTTAGGCCAGGGTTTCAGGGCTGAAGCTTTCTTT.

The CDR3 coding sequence is TGTGCCAGCAGAACCTTTGGGTCTGGGACAGATACGCAGTATTTT. It encodes CASRTFGSGTDTQYF. The genes are TRBV2 and TRBJ2-3, with D unclear. Trimming removed 6 bases from V and 3 bases from J, with 16 bases in between. Germline V gene lookup returns CDR1 SNHLY and CDR2 FYNNEI. This CDR3 spans 15 amino acids.

This rearrangement joins TRBV6-6 to TRBJ1-1; no clear D. Germline CDR1 is MNHNY and CDR2 is SVGAGI (reference sequence). V was trimmed by 4 bases and J by 2 bases, leaving 11 bases between them. The CDR3 runs to 14 residues. CDR3 sequence: CASSFRVPNTEAFF. CDR3 bases: TGTGCCAGCAGTTTTCGGGTCCCAAACACTGAAGCTTTCTTT.

This clonotype is labeled as large (0.1 to 1%). The chain carries TRBV29-1 and TRBJ1-2, with D tentatively TRBD1 (5 bases). In germline, CDR1 is SQVTM, CDR2 ANQGSEA. V was shortened by 7 bases and J by 3 bases, with 15 bases between the two germline ends. The CDR3 is 13 residues long. CDR3 coding DNA: TGCAGCGCTTATTCGACAGTGGACTATGGCTACACCTTC. Translating gives CSAYSTVDYGYTF.

The sample holds many counts of this clonotype. J is TRBJ2-5 and V is TRBV5-4, with D perhaps assigned TRBD1 or TRBD2 (7 bases each). Germline V lookup: CDR1 SGHNT, CDR2 YYREEE (reference sequence). The germline V and J ends were trimmed by 0 bases and 4 bases, with 13 bases remaining between them. The CDR3 has 15 residues. The CDR3 spells CASSLGQGGRETQYF. The CDR3 nucleotides read TGTGCCAGCAGCTTGGGACAGGGAGGGCGAGAGACCCAGTACTTC.

This clonotype was picked up a small number of times. This sequence joins TRBV5-1 and TRBJ2-5, with D possibly being TRBD2 (6 bases). From germline, CDR1 is SGHRS and CDR2 YFSETQ. The germline V and J ends were trimmed by 2 bases and 3 bases, with 14 bases remaining between them. This CDR3 spans 15 amino acids. For the CDR3, the DNA is TGCGCCAGCAGCTTAGGGACTTCAGTGAAAGAGACCCAGTACTTC. Amino acid sequence: CASSLGTSVKETQYF.

The chain uses TRBV14 and TRBJ2-5; D gene uncertain. The CDR3 consists of 13 residues. Per the germline V gene, CDR1 is SGHDN and CDR2 is FVKESK. The V end lost 0 bases, the J end lost 9 bases, and 11 bases lay between the germline ends. CDR3 DNA: TGTGCCAGCAGCCAAGATTGGGGTTTGGCCCAGTACTTC. Its protein product is CASSQDWGLAQYF.

Ten or more counts support this clonotype. CDR3 residues: CSQGALHF. CDR3 DNA: TGCAGCCAGGGGGCCCTCCACTTT. This chain uses TRBV29-1 with TRBJ1-6; TRBD1 matches 7 bases. Germline V lookup: CDR1 SQVTM, CDR2 ANQGSEA. Germline trimming cut 8 bases from V and 14 bases from J; bases unmatched to any gene: 0. The CDR3 spans 8 residues.

This clonotype rates as medium-sized. The chain is built from TRBV10-3 and TRBJ2-7; TRBD1 matches at 7 bases. The CDR3 contains 15 residues. The V gene end was trimmed by 5 bases and the J gene end by 3 bases; junction bases not matched to a gene: 10. The germline CDR1 and CDR2 sequences are ENHRY and SYGVKD. The CDR3 DNA sequence: TGTGCCATCAGTCAAAAAGACAGGGCCTTCTACGAGCAGTACTTC. It is translated as CAISQKDRAFYEQYF.

The chain recombines TRBV12-5 with TRBJ2-3; TRBD1 agrees at 8 bases. The germline gives CDR1 LGHNT, CDR2 FRNRAP. The CDR3 sequence is 15 residues long. After removal of 7 bases from V and 6 bases from J, the junction contained 12 bases not matched to a gene. CDR3 in DNA: TGTGCTAGTGTTAAATCCGGGACAGGAGGGGATACGCAGTATTTT. Translated, it gives CASVKSGTGGDTQYF.

This clonotype was picked up a small number of times. The chain is built from TRBV7-2 and TRBJ2-5; TRBD2 matches at 12 bases. The ends lost 5 bases at V and 5 bases at J; junction bases unmatched: 12. CDR1 and CDR2 from the germline V gene are SGHTA and FQGNSA. The CDR3 length is 17 residues. CDR3 DNA sequence: TGTGCCAGCAGCCACGGGACTAGCGGGCCCCCTGGGGAGACCCAGTACTTC. The encoded protein is CASSHGTSGPPGETQYF.

This chain connects TRBV20-1 to TRBJ1-2; D gene ambiguous. This CDR3 contains 13 residues. Germline-derived CDR1 and CDR2 are DFQATT and SNEGSKA (reference sequence). V lost 3 bases and J lost 3, with 11 bases in between. The CDR3 here is CSASLPGYYGYTF. CDR3 in DNA: TGCAGTGCTAGCCTCCCAGGCTACTATGGCTACACCTTC.

In its sample, this clonotype ranks as medium-sized. This rearrangement joins TRBV5-1 to TRBJ2-3; the match to TRBD1 covers 10 bases. CDR1 SGHRS and CDR2 YFSETQ come from the germline V gene. J gave up 5 bases and V 3 bases, and 3 bases lay outside the gene matches. The CDR3 runs to 14 residues. CDR3 loop: CASSSGTGVDTQYF. The CDR3 bases are TGCGCCAGCAGCTCCGGGACAGGGGTAGATACGCAGTATTTT. Supplemented by reference TRBV5-1 and TRBJ2-3, the full variable domain reads KAGVTQTPRYLIKTRGQQVTLSCSPISGHRSVSWYQQTPGQGLQFLFEYFSETQRNKGNFPGRFSGRQFSNSRSEMNVSTLELGDSALYLCASSSGTGVDTQYFGPGTRLTVL.

This chain joins TRBV20-1 and TRBJ1-1; 8 positions agree with TRBD1. The CDR3 extends over 15 amino acids. Germline lookup yields CDR1 DFQATT and CDR2 SNEGSKA (reference sequence). J was trimmed by 0 bases and V by 5 bases; bases with no gene match: 8. This CDR3 reads CSAAGGWGMNTEAFF. For the CDR3, the DNA is TGCAGTGCTGCAGGGGGCTGGGGTATGAACACTGAAGCTTTCTTT.